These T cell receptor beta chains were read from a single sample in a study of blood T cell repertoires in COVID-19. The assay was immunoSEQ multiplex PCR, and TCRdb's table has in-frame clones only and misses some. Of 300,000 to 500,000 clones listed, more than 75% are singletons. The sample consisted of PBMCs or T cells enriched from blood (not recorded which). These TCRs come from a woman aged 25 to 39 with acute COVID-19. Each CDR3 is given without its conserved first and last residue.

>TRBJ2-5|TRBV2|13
ASSEDRAGQETQY
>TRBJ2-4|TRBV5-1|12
ASKRQEIENIQY
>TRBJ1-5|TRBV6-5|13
ASRSWGLNNQPQH
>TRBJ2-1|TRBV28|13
ASSFSWQGKDEQF
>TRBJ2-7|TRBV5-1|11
ASSLSVAYEQY
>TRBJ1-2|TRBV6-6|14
ASSSTGDPAYYGYT
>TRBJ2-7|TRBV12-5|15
ASGLPNWDRGMWEQY
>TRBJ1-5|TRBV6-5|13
ASSPWDSFNQPQH
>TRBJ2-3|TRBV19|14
ASSRFTAPSTDTQY
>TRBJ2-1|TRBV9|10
ASSVATNEQF
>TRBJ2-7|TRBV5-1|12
ASSVGTSGSEQY
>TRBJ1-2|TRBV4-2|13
ASSPTRQGAFGYT
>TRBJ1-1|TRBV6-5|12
ASRPGLMNTEAF
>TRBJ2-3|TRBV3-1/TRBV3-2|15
ASSQGLAGGTTDTQY
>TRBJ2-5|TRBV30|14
AWSVPTSGRQETQY
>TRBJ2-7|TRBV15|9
ATSLGYEQY
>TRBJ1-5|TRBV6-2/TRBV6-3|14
ASSYSDSTLSSPQH
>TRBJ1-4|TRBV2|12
ASGEQGIREKLF
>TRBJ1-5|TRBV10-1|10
ANPRSAMPQH
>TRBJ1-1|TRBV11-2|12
ASSLGAGHTEAF
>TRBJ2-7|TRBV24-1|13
ATSETSGGAKEQY
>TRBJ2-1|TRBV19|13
ASSPGVPSYNEQF
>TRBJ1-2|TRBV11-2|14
ASSPNRPRSHYGYT
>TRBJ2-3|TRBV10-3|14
AISEGLAGSTDTQY
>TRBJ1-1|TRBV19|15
ASSIELTGSRNTEAF
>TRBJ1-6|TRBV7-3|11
ASSLQNNSPLH
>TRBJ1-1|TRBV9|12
ASRTTWGDTEAF
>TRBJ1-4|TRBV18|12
ASSLHRVDEKLF
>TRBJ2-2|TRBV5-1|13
ASSSGLVRTGELF
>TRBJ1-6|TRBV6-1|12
ASSDGRGRSPLH
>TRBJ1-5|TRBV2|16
ASSERDRGINSNQPQH
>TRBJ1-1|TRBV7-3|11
ASSLHDSTEAF
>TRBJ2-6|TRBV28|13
ASSVQVAGANVLT
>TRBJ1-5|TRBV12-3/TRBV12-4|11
ASTGTGNQPQH
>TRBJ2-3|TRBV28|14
ASSLLRTGITDTQY
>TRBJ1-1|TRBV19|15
ASSMRNRASVGTEAF
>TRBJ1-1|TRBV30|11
ACRTGSNTEAF
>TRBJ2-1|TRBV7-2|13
ASSPRWGGHNEQF
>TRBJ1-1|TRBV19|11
ASKTTVNTEAF
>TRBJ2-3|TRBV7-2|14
ASSLRGGASTDTQY
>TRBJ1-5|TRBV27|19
ASSRTGLTRSWYGSHQPQH
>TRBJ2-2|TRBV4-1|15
ASSQYWAGENTGELF